The 32 T cell receptor beta chains listed next were all sequenced from one sample in a study of memory CD4+ T cells and cytomegalovirus serostatus. Single viable CD3+CD4+CD8-CD45RO+ cells were sorted as the memory CD4+ T cells. Clones were sequenced by immunoSEQ multiplex PCR, and TCRdb holds only the in-frame ones, with some missing. The sample shows about 50,000 clones, around four fifths of them seen only once. The sample taken for sequencing was memory CD4+ T cells from blood. The receptors stem from an adult in good health and CMV-seronegative.

This chain links TRBV10-3 with TRBJ2-7, with D possibly being TRBD1 or TRBD2 (5 bases each). Trimming removed 2 bases at V and 4 bases at J, with 12 bases between. CDR3 length equals 14 residues. Germline values: CDR1 ENHRY, CDR2 SYGVKD. The CDR3 DNA follows: TGTGCCATCAGTGAGGACAGTGGGGGTTACGAGCAGTACTTC. Its protein product is CAISEDSGGYEQYF.

The rearrangement links TRBV6-1 to TRBJ2-7, with a weak D call TRBD1 (5 bases). Germline lookup yields CDR1 MNHNS and CDR2 SASEGT. The CDR3 is made up of 14 amino acids. V was pared by 6 bases and J by 1 base, with 13 bases between. CDR3 loop: CASSPNRLSYEQYF. In DNA, the CDR3 is TGTGCCAGCAGCCCTAACAGGCTTTCCTACGAGCAGTACTTC.

V is TRBV5-8 and J is TRBJ1-6; 9 nucleotides match TRBD1. The CDR3 contains 15 residues. V trimming: 4 bases; J trimming: 7 bases; junction bases outside the gene matches: 6. The V gene's germline CDR1 is SGHTS and CDR2 YDEGEE. The CDR3 is CASSLRDRANSPLHF. In DNA, the CDR3 is TGTGCCAGCAGCCTCCGGGACAGGGCGAATTCACCCCTCCACTTT.

The V call is TRBV10-3, the J call TRBJ1-1; 7 bases are shared with TRBD1. This CDR3 is built from 16 residues. Unmatched junction bases numbered 10, after V lost 2 bases and J lost 4 bases. CDR1 is ENHRY and CDR2 is SYGVKD in the germline V gene. DNA for the CDR3: TGTGCCATCAGTGAGAATGATCCCAGGGGGGCCACTGAAGCTTTCTTT. Protein product: CAISENDPRGATEAFF.

In its sample, this clone was seen a few times. The chain links TRBV7-2 to TRBJ2-3, with 8 bases identical to TRBD1. After removal of 4 bases from V and 4 bases from J, the junction contained 4 bases not matched to a gene. The germline CDR1 and CDR2 sequences are SGHTA and FQGNSA. The length of the CDR3 is 14 residues. CDR3 sequence: CASSSGGPPDTQYF. CDR3 coding DNA: TGTGCCAGCAGCTCAGGGGGCCCCCCAGATACGCAGTATTTT.

V usage is TRBV4-3 and J usage is TRBJ2-3; D gene ambiguous. This CDR3 comprises 13 residues. From germline, CDR1 is LGHNA and CDR2 YSLEER. Between the trimmed V and J ends, which lost 1 base and 3 bases, there was a span of 5 bases. The CDR3 is CASSQGATDTQYF. Written as DNA, the CDR3 is TGCGCCAGCAGCCAAGGGGCGACAGATACGCAGTATTTT.

The rearrangement links TRBV21-1 to TRBJ1-5. TRBV21-1 counts as a pseudogene. This CDR3 spans 15 amino acids. The CDR3, as DNA: TGTGCCAGCAGCAAAGATCGGAGCCGCAATCAGCCCCAGCATTTT. As protein: CASSKDRSRNQPQHF.

The DNA of the CDR3 is TGTGCCAGCAGTTATCAGGGAGATTCACCCCTCCACTTT. Its translation is CASSYQGDSPLHF. The rearrangement links TRBV6-5 to TRBJ1-6, with D maybe TRBD1 (5 bases). Looked up from germline, CDR1 is MNHEY and CDR2 is SVGAGI. The ends were cut back, 3 bases at V and 8 bases at J, with 8 bases in the middle. The CDR3 extends over 13 amino acids.

V and J are TRBV6-5 and TRBJ1-4; tentatively, D is TRBD1 (6 bases). The CDR3 spans 15 residues. Germline V gene sequence: CDR1 MNHEY, CDR2 SVGAGI. Trimming took off 5 bases at V and 7 bases at J, with 17 bases between the two ends. CDR3 coding DNA: TGTGCCAGCAGTCTTCAGACAGGTTCGGGTGAAAAACTGTTTTTT. It codes for CASSLQTGSGEKLFF.

The gene calls are TRBV18 and TRBJ2-6; a weak D match, TRBD1 (5 bases). Germline-derived CDR1 and CDR2 are KGHSH and LQKENI. V was clipped by 4 bases and J by 0 bases, with 10 bases between them. The CDR3 has 16 residues. CDR3 sequence (DNA): TGTGCCAGCTCACGCGGTGACAGCTCTGGGGCCAACGTCCTGACTTTC. As protein: CASSRGDSSGANVLTF.

This chain joins TRBV18 and TRBJ1-2; D call uncertain. The CDR3 covers 14 residues. Trimming cost V 2 bases and J 6 bases, with 13 bases left between them. The germline gives CDR1 KGHSH, CDR2 LQKENI. Written as DNA, the CDR3 is TGTGCCAGCTCACCAGATGTGACATACCATGGCTACACCTTC. The encoded protein is CASSPDVTYHGYTF. Based on the CDR3 plus reference TRBV18 and TRBJ1-2, the full variable domain is NAGVMQNPRHLVRRRGQEARLRCSPMKGHSHVYWYRQLPEEGLKFMVYLQKENIIDESGMPKERFSAEFPKEGPSILRIQQVVRGDSAAYFCASSPDVTYHGYTFGSGTRLTVV.

The chain recombines TRBV5-1 with TRBJ2-5; D not resolved. The CDR3 totals 13 residues. Germline CDR1 SGHRS, CDR2 YFSETQ. The V end lost 6 bases, the J end lost 5 bases, and 14 bases lay between the germline ends. The CDR3 loop is CASTNSFMETQYF. CDR3 nucleotides: TGCGCCAGCACCAACAGCTTTATGGAGACCCAGTACTTC.

The J gene is TRBJ1-2, the V gene TRBV7-8; TRBD1 aligns across 8 bases. The germline V gene has CDR1 SGHVS and CDR2 FQNEAQ. CDR3 length: 14 amino acids. J was trimmed by 8 bases and V by 5 bases; bases with no gene match: 10. The CDR3 nucleotides read TGTGCCAGCAGCCGGACGGACAGGGAGTGGGGCTACACCTTC. Translating it yields CASSRTDREWGYTF.

The J gene is TRBJ2-5, the V gene TRBV29-1, with a weak D call TRBD2 (7 bases). V gave up 8 bases and J gave up 1 base, with 14 bases separating them. The CDR3 runs 13 residues. Germline-derived CDR1 and CDR2 are SQVTM and ANQGSEA. CDR3 coding DNA: TGCAGCATCCGGGGGGCGTCCCAAGAGACCCAGTACTTC. It encodes CSIRGASQETQYF.

This clone was seen a single time. The J gene is TRBJ1-1, the V gene TRBV30; TRBD1 is a possible D gene (5 bases). The CDR3 is 12 residues long. CDR1 GTSNPN and CDR2 SVGIG come from the germline V gene (reference sequence). The V end was cut by 2 bases, the J end by 6 bases, with 10 bases between. The CDR3 loop is CAWSRRGPEAFF. CDR3 coding DNA: TGTGCCTGGAGTAGACGGGGACCTGAAGCTTTCTTT.

The V call is TRBV5-4, the J call TRBJ1-1; maybe TRBD1 (6 bases). The V end was cut by 0 bases, the J end by 2 bases, with 8 bases between. The length of the CDR3 is 14 residues. Germline CDR1 and CDR2: SGHNT and YYREEE (reference sequence). The CDR3 reads CASSLGGTNTEAFF. CDR3 in DNA: TGTGCCAGCAGCTTGGGTGGGACAAACACTGAAGCTTTCTTT.

The chain uses TRBV2 and TRBJ2-7, with D hard to call. V gave up 6 bases and J gave up 3 bases, with 9 bases separating them. This CDR3 contains 12 residues. CDR1 is SNHLY, CDR2 FYNNEI, per germline. CDR3 DNA: TGTGCCAGCAGGCGGCAGGTCTACGAGCAGTACTTC. It codes for CASRRQVYEQYF.

J is TRBJ1-1 and V is TRBV11-2; D gene uncertain. CDR1 is SGHAT, CDR2 FQNNGV, per germline. Trimming cost V 1 base and J 4 bases, with 7 bases left between them. This CDR3 is built from 13 residues. The CDR3 DNA is TGTGCCAGCAGCTTAGTAACGGGCACTGAAGCTTTCTTT. Amino acid sequence: CASSLVTGTEAFF.

The chain uses TRBV5-4 and TRBJ1-2; 8 bases are shared with TRBD1. The CDR3 contains 15 residues. The J segment lost 3 bases and the V segment lost 4 bases, leaving 8 bases of the junction unmatched. Per the germline V gene, CDR1 is SGHNT and CDR2 is YYREEE (reference sequence). The CDR3 DNA reads as TGTGCCAGCAGCCAGGGGGCTAAGGGAGACTATGGCTACACCTTC. Its translation is CASSQGAKGDYGYTF.

V gene TRBV9 combines with J gene TRBJ1-1, with 7 bases identical to TRBD1. Germline CDR1 and CDR2: SGDLS and YYNGEE. V was clipped by 0 bases and J by 0 bases; unmatched bases: 5. The CDR3 covers 16 residues. The CDR3 nucleotides are TGTGCCAGCAGCGTAGCCTCAGGGGGAATGAACACTGAAGCTTTCTTT. This sequence encodes CASSVASGGMNTEAFF.

This sequence joins TRBV2 and TRBJ1-2, with a weak D call TRBD1 (6 bases). Germline V gene data show CDR1 as SNHLY and CDR2 as FYNNEI. There are 14 residues in the CDR3. With 6 bases removed from V and 4 bases from J, the gap between germline ends came to 15 bases. Here the CDR3 reads CASSRTGAGYGYTF. The CDR3 DNA sequence: TGTGCCAGCAGCCGGACGGGGGCGGGCTATGGCTACACCTTC.

The rearrangement uses TRBV2 and TRBJ1-5, with unresolved D. Germline V gene lookup returns CDR1 SNHLY and CDR2 FYNNEI. The V gene lost 2 bases and the J gene lost 4 bases, with 6 bases spanning the gap. The CDR3 extends over 13 amino acids. CDR3 protein: CASSEFENQPQHF. The CDR3, as DNA: TGTGCCAGCAGTGAATTCGAAAATCAGCCCCAGCATTTT.

This clone was counted only a few times. The chain combines TRBV6-1 with TRBJ1-1; D call uncertain. CDR3 size: 13 residues. With 8 bases removed from V and 8 bases from J, the gap between germline ends came to 18 bases. Germline values: CDR1 MNHNS, CDR2 SASEGT. In nucleotides, the CDR3 is TGTGCCAGCTCCCCACGGGAGGGCCAGGAAGCTTTCTTT. This codes for CASSPREGQEAFF.

V is TRBV19 and J is TRBJ1-4; 8 nucleotides align to TRBD1. Losses at the gene ends were 6 bases for V and 8 bases for J; bases not matched to a gene: 11. Germline assignment: CDR1 LNHDA and CDR2 SQIVND (reference sequence). The CDR3 has 15 residues. In DNA, the CDR3 is TGTGCCAGTAGCCGAGGGACAGGCGGTAGGGAAAAACTGTTTTTT. Residues: CASSRGTGGREKLFF.

This chain links TRBV7-9 with TRBJ2-7; D is undetermined. The CDR3 contains 13 residues. V lost 7 bases and J lost 5, with 15 bases in between. In germline, CDR1 is SEHNR, CDR2 FQNEAQ (reference sequence). The CDR3 coding sequence is TGTGCCAGCACCACCTTGGGAACCCACGAGCAGTACTTC. Encoded protein: CASTTLGTHEQYF.

The chain recombines TRBV30 with TRBJ1-2; D may be TRBD1 (6 bases). The germline V gene encodes CDR1 GTSNPN and CDR2 SVGIG (reference sequence). The CDR3 is 13 amino acids. V was clipped by 1 base and J by 1 base, with 7 bases between them. The DNA of the CDR3 is TGTGCCTGGAGTGACAGGGTTAACTATGGCTACACCTTC. Translating it yields CAWSDRVNYGYTF.

The chain combines TRBV10-3 with TRBJ2-1; weak D call: TRBD2 (6 bases). The CDR3 extends over 14 amino acids. The ends were cut back, 10 bases at V and 6 bases at J, with 19 bases in the middle. The germline CDR1 and CDR2 sequences are ENHRY and SYGVKD. The CDR3: CATSRDLSRNEQFF. CDR3 nucleotide sequence: TGTGCCACCTCCCGGGACTTGTCCCGCAATGAGCAGTTCTTC.

V usage is TRBV28 and J usage is TRBJ2-2, with D possibly TRBD1 on 6 matching bases. CDR1 and CDR2 from the germline V gene are MDHEN and SYDVKM. There are 15 residues in the CDR3. Trimming stripped 4 bases from V and 4 bases from J, with 13 bases between. The CDR3 loop is CASSSEGQPTGELFF. The CDR3 bases are TGTGCCAGCAGTTCTGAAGGACAGCCCACCGGGGAGCTGTTTTTT.

The chain is built from TRBV19 and TRBJ2-2; possibly TRBD1 for D (5 bases). Trimming took 5 bases from V and 6 from J, leaving 7 bases between them. Germline CDR1 LNHDA, CDR2 SQIVND (reference sequence). The CDR3 is made up of 12 amino acids. The CDR3, as DNA: TGTGCCAGTAGTGCAGGGTCCGGGGAGCTGTTTTTT. Translation gives CASSAGSGELFF.

V and J are TRBV19 and TRBJ1-2; 10 bases match TRBD1. J was trimmed by 9 bases and V by 3 bases; bases with no gene match: 1. Germline assignment: CDR1 LNHDA and CDR2 SQIVND (reference sequence). This CDR3 region has 12 residues. As DNA, the CDR3 is TGTGCCAGTAGTATGGACAGGGGGAGCTACACCTTC. Protein product: CASSMDRGSYTF.

This clone was counted once. V and J are TRBV6-5 and TRBJ2-3; the D gene is possibly TRBD2 (5 bases). This CDR3 has 14 amino acids. V lost 4 bases, J lost 2 bases, and 10 bases lay in between. Germline values: CDR1 MNHEY, CDR2 SVGAGI. The CDR3 region has the DNA TGTGCCAGCAGTTTAGCGTTCCACACAGATACGCAGTATTTT. This sequence encodes CASSLAFHTDTQYF.

This clone was detected only a few times. The rearrangement uses TRBV7-3 and TRBJ2-6; D assignment may be TRBD1 or TRBD2 (5 bases each). Germline V CDR1 and CDR2: SGHTA, FQGTGA. V lost 5 bases, J lost 0 bases, and 17 bases lay in between. The CDR3 is 18 residues long. CDR3 sequence reads: CASSRLGTTFSGANVLTF. Here the CDR3 DNA reads TGTGCCAGCAGCCGACTTGGGACCACCTTCTCTGGGGCCAACGTCCTGACTTTC. Variable domain in full (rest from reference TRBV7-3 and TRBJ2-6): GAGVSQTPSNKVTEKGKYVELRCDPISGHTALYWYRQSLGQGPEFLIYFQGTGAADDSGLPNDRFFAVRPEGSVSTLKIQRTERGDSAVYLCASSRLGTTFSGANVLTFGAGSRLTVL.